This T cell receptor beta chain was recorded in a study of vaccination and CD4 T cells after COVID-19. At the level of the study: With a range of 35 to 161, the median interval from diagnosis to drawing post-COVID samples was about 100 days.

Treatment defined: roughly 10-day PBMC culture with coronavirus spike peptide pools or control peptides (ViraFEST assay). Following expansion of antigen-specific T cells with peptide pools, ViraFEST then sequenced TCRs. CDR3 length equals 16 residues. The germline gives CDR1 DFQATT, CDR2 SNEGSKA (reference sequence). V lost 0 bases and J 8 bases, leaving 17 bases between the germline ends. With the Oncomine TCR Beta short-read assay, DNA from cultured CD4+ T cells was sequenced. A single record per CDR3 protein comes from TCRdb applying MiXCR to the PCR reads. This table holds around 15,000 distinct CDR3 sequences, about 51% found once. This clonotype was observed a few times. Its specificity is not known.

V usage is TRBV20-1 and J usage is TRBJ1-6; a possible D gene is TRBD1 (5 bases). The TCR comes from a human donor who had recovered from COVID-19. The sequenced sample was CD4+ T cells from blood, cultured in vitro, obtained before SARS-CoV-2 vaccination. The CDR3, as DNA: TGCAGTGCTAGAGATTTCGGAGGGGTCTGGGATTCACCCCTCCACTTT. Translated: CSARDFGGVWDSPLHF.